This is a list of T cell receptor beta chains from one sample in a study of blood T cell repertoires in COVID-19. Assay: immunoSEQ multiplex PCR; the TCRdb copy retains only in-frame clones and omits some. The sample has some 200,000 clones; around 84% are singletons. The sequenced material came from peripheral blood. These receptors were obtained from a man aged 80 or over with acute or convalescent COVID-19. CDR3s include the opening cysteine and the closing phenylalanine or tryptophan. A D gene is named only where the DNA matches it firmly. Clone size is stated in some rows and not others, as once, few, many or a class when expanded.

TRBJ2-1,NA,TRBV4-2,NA,TGTGCCAGCAGCCAAGATGGGACGGGAGCGGGCTTCAATGAGCAGTTCTTC,CASSQDGTGAGFNEQFF
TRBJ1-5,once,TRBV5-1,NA,TGCGCCAGCAGCTTGGGCTCAGGGAGCAATCAGCCCCAGCATTTT,CASSLGSGSNQPQHF
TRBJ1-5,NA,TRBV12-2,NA,TGTGCAAGTCGCTTAGGGACAGGGGGGTGGCAGCCCCAGCATTTT,CASRLGTGGWQPQHF
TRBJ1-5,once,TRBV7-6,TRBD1,TGTGCCAGCAGCTTAAGCCCGCAGGGGGCATCTCAGCCCCAGCATTTT,CASSLSPQGASQPQHF
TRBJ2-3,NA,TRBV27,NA,TGTGCCAGCAGTTTCCATCAAATGGCGGGCAGCACAGATACGCAGTATTTT,CASSFHQMAGSTDTQYF
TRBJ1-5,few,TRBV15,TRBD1,TGTGCCACCAGCAGATATCCCGGGACAGGGAATCAGCCCCAGCATTTT,CATSRYPGTGNQPQHF
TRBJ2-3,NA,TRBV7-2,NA,TGTGCCAGCAGCTTATCCCCCCGGGGGATCACAGATACGCAGTATTTT,CASSLSPRGITDTQYF
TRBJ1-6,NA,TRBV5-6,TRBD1,TGTGCCAGCAGCTTGAGGAGGGACAGGGGTAGCTCACCCCTCCACTTT,CASSLRRDRGSSPLHF
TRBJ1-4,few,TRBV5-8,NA,TGTGCCAGCAGCTTCGCTATAAATAGCGAAAAACTGTTTTTT,CASSFAINSEKLFF
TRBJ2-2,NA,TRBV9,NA,TGTGCCAGCAGCGTAAACGGGAACACCGGGGAGCTGTTTTTT,CASSVNGNTGELFF
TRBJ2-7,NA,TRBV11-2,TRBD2,TGTGCCAGCAGCTTAGGGAGCGGGGCAAGCTCCTACGAGCAGTACTTC,CASSLGSGASSYEQYF
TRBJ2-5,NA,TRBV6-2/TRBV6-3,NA,TGTGCCAGCAGTTACTGGAGCCAAGAGACCCAGTACTTC,CASSYWSQETQYF
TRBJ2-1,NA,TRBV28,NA,TGTGCCAGCAGTTTAGGTAGTAGTGAGCAGTTCTTC,CASSLGSSEQFF
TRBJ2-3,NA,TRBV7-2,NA,TGTGCCAGCAGCTTGCAGGGGATTAGCACAGATACGCAGTATTTT,CASSLQGISTDTQYF
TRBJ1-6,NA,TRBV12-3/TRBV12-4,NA,TGTGCCAGCAGTCCAGACTGGTATTCACCCCTCCACTTT,CASSPDWYSPLHF
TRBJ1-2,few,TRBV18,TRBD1,TGTGCCAGCTCACCACCTCCGGGACAGGGGTTTCATGGCTACACCTTC,CASSPPPGQGFHGYTF
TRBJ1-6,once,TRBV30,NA,TGTGCCTGGAGTGTAGAGCAGGGATCACCCCTCCACTTT,CAWSVEQGSPLHF
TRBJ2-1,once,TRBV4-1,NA,TGCGCCAGCAGCGAGACGACCCAGCGGAGGAATGAGCAGTTCTTC,CASSETTQRRNEQFF
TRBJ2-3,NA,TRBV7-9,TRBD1,TGTGCCAGCAGCCCGGGACAGGGAAGAGATACGCAGTATTTT,CASSPGQGRDTQYF
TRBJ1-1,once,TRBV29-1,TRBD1,TGCAGCGTTGGACAGGGGGGCACTGAAGCTTTCTTT,CSVGQGGTEAFF
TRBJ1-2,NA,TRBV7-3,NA,TGTGCCAGCAGCTTAAGGGCAGGGTCCGGCTACACCTTC,CASSLRAGSGYTF
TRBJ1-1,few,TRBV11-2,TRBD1,TGTGCCAGCAGCCAACAGGGGGGAGCCACTGAAGCTTTCTTT,CASSQQGGATEAFF